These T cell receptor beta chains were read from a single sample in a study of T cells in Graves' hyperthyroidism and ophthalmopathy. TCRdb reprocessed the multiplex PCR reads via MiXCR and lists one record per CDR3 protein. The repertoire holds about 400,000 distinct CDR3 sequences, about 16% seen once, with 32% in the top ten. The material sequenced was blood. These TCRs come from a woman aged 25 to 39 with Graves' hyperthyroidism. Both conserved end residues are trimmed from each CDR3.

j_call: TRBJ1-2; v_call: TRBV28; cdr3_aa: ASSLGTNYGYT
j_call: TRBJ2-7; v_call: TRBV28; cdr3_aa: ASSSGRREVGEQY
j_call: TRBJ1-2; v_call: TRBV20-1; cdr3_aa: SAQRRSNYGYT
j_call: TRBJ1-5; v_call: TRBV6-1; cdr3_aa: ASSPGTGDRKPQH
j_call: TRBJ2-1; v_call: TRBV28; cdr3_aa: ATSDPGTSGNNEQF
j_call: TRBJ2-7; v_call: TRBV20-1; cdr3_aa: SARAGQELYEQY
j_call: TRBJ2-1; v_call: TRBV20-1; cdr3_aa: SADAGQGAYNEQF
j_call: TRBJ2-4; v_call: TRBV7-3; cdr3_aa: ASSRGTGDIQY
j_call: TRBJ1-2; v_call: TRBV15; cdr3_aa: ATSRVTGVGDYGYT
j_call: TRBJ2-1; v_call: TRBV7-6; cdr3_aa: ASSLLAGGGDNEQF
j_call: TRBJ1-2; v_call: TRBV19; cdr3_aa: ASNPRDFDGYT